The 10 T cell receptor beta chains below come from one sample, sequenced in a study of blood T cell repertoires in COVID-19. Here immunoSEQ multiplex PCR was the method, and the copy in TCRdb shows in-frame clones only, minus some. The table includes 65,000 or so clones, around 90% detected once. Sequencing used peripheral blood. The receptors originated from a human donor with acute or convalescent COVID-19. The donor label of this sample is uncertain.

This chain links TRBV18 with TRBJ2-3, with 9 bases lining up with TRBD2. The J segment lost 5 bases and the V segment lost 3 bases, leaving 15 bases of the junction unmatched. The CDR3 runs to 18 residues. Germline lookup yields CDR1 KGHSH and CDR2 LQKENI. The CDR3 is CASSPLLAGGNREDTQYF. In nucleotides, the CDR3 is TGTGCCAGCTCACCGCTTCTGGCGGGGGGGAACCGAGAAGATACGCAGTATTTT. Together with reference TRBV18 and TRBJ2-3, the CDR3 gives the full variable domain: NAGVMQNPRHLVRRRGQEARLRCSPMKGHSHVYWYRQLPEEGLKFMVYLQKENIIDESGMPKERFSAEFPKEGPSILRIQQVVRGDSAAYFCASSPLLAGGNREDTQYFGPGTRLTVL.

This clone has just one count. The J gene is TRBJ2-4, the V gene TRBV5-5; 12 bases match TRBD1. Trimming cost V 4 bases and J 2 bases; bases outside gene matches: 10. This CDR3 spans 18 amino acids. Per germline, CDR1 SGHKS and CDR2 YYEKEE (reference sequence). In nucleotides, the CDR3 is TGTGCCAGCAGCCCAGGGACAGGGGGCGCAGGGTCCAAAAACATTCAGTACTTC. Translated, it gives CASSPGTGGAGSKNIQYF.

This clone showed up just once. The chain carries TRBV5-6 and TRBJ2-2, with D perhaps matching TRBD2 (5 bases). CDR1 and CDR2 from the germline V gene are SGHDT and YYEEEE. The V and J ends lost 1 base and 5 bases respectively, with 12 bases between them. The length of the CDR3 is 15 residues. The CDR3 region is CASSLFPPGTGELFF. CDR3 in DNA: TGTGCCAGCAGCTTGTTCCCGCCGGGGACCGGGGAGCTGTTTTTT. The variable domain in full, with the rest retrieved from reference TRBV5-6 and TRBJ2-2, is DAGVTQSPTHLIKTRGQQVTLRCSPKSGHDTVSWYQQALGQGPQFIFQYYEEEERQRGNFPDRFSGHQFPNYSSELNVNALLLGDSALYLCASSLFPPGTGELFFGEGSRLTVL.

In the case of this clone: Because the CDR3's place on the DNA is in doubt, the DNA is left out and the CDR3 is given as listed by TCRdb. The chain joins TRBV28 to TRBJ1-4. The germline V gene has CDR1 MDHEN and CDR2 SYDVKM. The CDR3 length is 14 residues, termini included. This chain's CDR3 is CASSLEREAEKLFF.

This chain connects TRBV28 to TRBJ1-1, with 8 bases identical to TRBD1. The CDR3 runs to 15 residues. The junction had 3 bases not matched to a gene; V was cut back by 2 bases and J by 1 base. The V gene's germline CDR1 is MDHEN and CDR2 SYDVKM. CDR3 region: CASSLLTGGNTEAFF. The DNA of the CDR3 is TGTGCCAGCAGTTTACTCACAGGGGGGAACACTGAAGCTTTCTTT.

The V and J genes are TRBV3-1 (or the pseudogene TRBV3-2) and TRBJ2-1, with 9 bases lining up with TRBD1. CDR1 is LGHDT and CDR2 is YNNKEL in the germline V gene (reference sequence). This CDR3 is 15 amino acids long. With 4 bases clipped from V and 9 bases from J, the junction kept 10 bases outside the gene matches. CDR3 residues: CASSPSYRGHGEQFF. CDR3 coding DNA: TGTGCCAGCAGCCCTAGTTACAGGGGGCACGGTGAGCAGTTCTTC.

For this clone: Other DNA variants within this sample encode the same CDR3. The chain is built from TRBV19 and TRBJ1-2; 7 bases are shared with TRBD1. This CDR3 has 14 residues. After removal of 4 bases from V and 5 bases from J, the junction contained 7 bases not matched to a gene. Germline CDR1 LNHDA, CDR2 SQIVND (reference sequence). The DNA for the CDR3 is TGTGCCAGTAGTACCCGACAGGGTTTTTATGGCTACACCTTC. This encodes CASSTRQGFYGYTF.

The V call is TRBV12-5, the J call TRBJ2-1, with TRBD2 identical over 8 bases. The germline CDR1 and CDR2 sequences are LGHNT and FRNRAP. The length of the CDR3 is 14 residues. J was trimmed by 9 bases and V by 6 bases; bases with no gene match: 10. The CDR3 DNA sequence: TGTGCTAGTGGGCGGGGGGTGTTGTCCGGTGAGCAGTTCTTC. Translated: CASGRGVLSGEQFF.

The rearrangement joins TRBV5-4 to TRBJ2-3; 8 bases map to TRBD2. The V gene end was trimmed by 4 bases and the J gene end by 0 bases; junction bases not matched to a gene: 1. This CDR3 has 14 amino acids. The germline CDR1 and CDR2 sequences are SGHNT and YYREEE (reference sequence). DNA of the CDR3: TGTGCCAGCAGCCCGGGGGGGAGCACAGATACGCAGTATTTT. It specifies CASSPGGSTDTQYF.

The rearrangement links TRBV7-2 to TRBJ1-2, with 7 bases that match TRBD1. The germline V gene has CDR1 SGHTA and CDR2 FQGNSA. This CDR3 comprises 14 residues. The junction had 6 bases not matched to a gene; V was cut back by 5 bases and J by 3 bases. The DNA of the CDR3 is TGTGCCAGCAGCCAAGGGGGCGTCTACTATGGCTACACCTTC. It yields the protein CASSQGGVYYGYTF.